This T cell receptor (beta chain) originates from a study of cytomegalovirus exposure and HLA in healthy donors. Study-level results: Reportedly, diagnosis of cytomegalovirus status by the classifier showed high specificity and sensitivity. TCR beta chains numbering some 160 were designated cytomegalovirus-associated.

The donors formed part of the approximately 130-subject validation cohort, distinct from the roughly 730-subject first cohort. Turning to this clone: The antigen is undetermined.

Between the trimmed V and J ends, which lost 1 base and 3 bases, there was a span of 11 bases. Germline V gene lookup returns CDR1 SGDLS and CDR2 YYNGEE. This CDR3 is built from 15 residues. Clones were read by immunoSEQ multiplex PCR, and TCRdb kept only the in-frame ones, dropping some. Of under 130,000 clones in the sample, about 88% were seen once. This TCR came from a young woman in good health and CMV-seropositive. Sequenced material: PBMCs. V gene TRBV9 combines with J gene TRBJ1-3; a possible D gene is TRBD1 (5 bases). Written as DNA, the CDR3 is TGTGCCAGCAGCGTAATCGCAGGGAATGGAAACACCATATATTTT. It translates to CASSVIAGNGNTIYF.